This T cell receptor (beta chain) comes out of a study of cytomegalovirus exposure and HLA in healthy donors (dated by TCRdb to about 2017). Regarding the study in general: An earlier analysis of about 530 of the donors reported 250 to 350 Gb of sequence data and 117 million unique TCR beta sequences obtained from roughly 170 million T cells. Around 320 gigabases of sequencing data and tens of millions of unique TCR sequences were included in an early release covering about 700 HLA-typed donors. Of the 300 to 450 genotyped donors, approximately 80% fell in the genetic ancestry cluster associated with self-reported Caucasian donors. The study aimed to test whether signatures of past pathogen exposure could be identified by cataloging public T cell receptors. The study used immunosequencing to profile the T cell repertoires of under 700 subjects and linked those repertoires to cytomegalovirus serostatus. A separate validation cohort of about 110 different subjects was used in addition to the approximately 640-subject first cohort. To predict cytomegalovirus infection status, the study brought together high-throughput TCR immunosequencing, statistical association of individual TCRs with disease status, and machine learning. In a later analysis, previously published TCR beta repertoires from more than 500 donors were re-analyzed and high-resolution HLA genotyping was added so that TCR occurrence patterns could be studied. Rather than using new phenotypic data, the later analysis identified candidate immune exposures from TCR beta sequences and from how often those sequences occurred across donors. To decide whether each TCR beta V gene segment behaved as functional or pseudogenic, an earlier analysis of approximately 590 of the donors relied on high-throughput TCR beta sequencing. Donor age, sex, ethnicity and CMV serostatus were collected together with the repertoire data. A later genetic analysis used genome-wide SNP genotypes for about 60% of the roughly 700 donors, treating that subset as a discovery cohort. Every repertoire in the discovery cohort had been generated on one and the same sequencing platform. Both class I and class II loci were covered by HLA typing, at four-digit resolution. Typing coverage differed by locus: A, B, C, DRB1 and DQB1 were typed in roughly 620-630 donors, DQA1 in 500 to 550, DPA1 in some 570, and DPB1 in approximately 450. Four to six DR-DQ haplotypes were handled as single units for association and clustering, since linkage in the cohort was strong. Among roughly 400 genotyped donors of the cohort, an average of roughly 230,000 unique TCR beta nucleotide sequences was sequenced per donor, of which 15% to 20% were non-productive.

The method behind the library was the immunoSEQ multiplex PCR assay. The multiplex PCR relied on a mix of 60 forward primers for TCR Vbeta segments and 13 reverse primers for TCR Jbeta segments. The CDR3 region of rearranged TCR beta genes was amplified from genomic DNA with a multiplex PCR assay. On the Illumina HiSeq System, the amplified TCR beta libraries were sequenced as 87-base-pair reads. The original methods were these. A later analysis counted approximately 74 million unique TCR beta chains across the 650 to 700 repertoires, and approximately 11 million of these chains were shared by at least two donors. A nearest-neighbor algorithm error-corrected the raw reads and collapsed the reads into unique sequences, merging closely related sequences to remove PCR and sequencing errors. V, D and J gene segments were assigned by aligning CDR3 sequences to IMGT reference sequences. For a sequence to be retained, a match of at least six nucleotides was required to both a V gene segment and a J gene segment. A rearrangement counted as productive if the CDR3 had no stop codons and remained in frame with V and J, and every other rearrangement counted as non-productive. CDR3 was defined according to IMGT convention as the region running from the second conserved V-encoded cysteine to the conserved J-encoded phenylalanine. The earlier analysis of about 620 of the donors excluded sequences that lacked an unambiguous match to a single V gene segment. An earlier analysis of around 600 of the donors classified V segments as functional when productive rearrangements were above 56.7% and as segregating when the standard deviation between donors was above 5%. A statistical classification framework was built for diagnosing cytomegalovirus status from the catalog of TCR beta chain sequences. In a later analysis, TCR nucleotide sequences were compared against IMGT/GENE-DB human TR gene sequences so that V and J genes could be assigned. The TCRdist pipeline was used in a later analysis to assign CDR3 sequences and most-parsimonious VDJ recombination scenarios. In a later analysis, each TCR beta chain was defined by its CDR3 amino acid sequence together with its V-gene family, and reads without a unique V-gene family were excluded. A later analysis removed several hundred highly shared, low-generation-probability nucleotide sequences to deal with suspected cross-contamination and a sequencing artifact. In a later analysis, a clonal expansion index was calculated for each public chain from normalized within-repertoire ranks of inferred template counts. In a later analysis, generation probabilities were computed with a VDJ recombination model fitted to out-of-frame rearrangements, and the resulting probabilities were checked against IGoR. In a later analysis, TCR-TCR, TCR-HLA and TCR-CMV co-occurrence was scored with hypergeometric tests, and a repertoire-size bias correction was applied to TCR pairs. A later analysis estimated false discovery rates by permuting HLA or CMV assignments 20 times. In a later analysis, co-occurring TCRs were grouped using DBSCAN, with TCRdist sequence similarity added in when clustering inside HLA-allele-positive subsets. Repertoires with fewer than 30,000 or more than 120,000 public chains, plus five repertoires with anomalous nucleotide sharing, were excluded from co-occurrence clustering. This is the immuneACCESS table as TCRdb keeps it, with only in-frame sequences that have V and J called. A part of the clones is gone; compared with another copy, unresolved V genes explain less than half, and the rest is unexplained. D and trimming were read from the DNA, whereas the V and J calls and clone size are those reported in that table. For this sample there are approximately 190,000 clones; 75% to 85% appear just once. The ten top clones hold around 2.1% of the sample.

Spanning cysteine to phenylalanine, the CDR3 consists of 12 amino acids. Of all the DNA, just the CDR3 is kept, 36 bases in frame from base 1. The germline V gene provides CDR1 SGHAT and CDR2 FQNNGV. V loses 5 bases of germline sequence and J loses 1 base, and the interval between the two ends is 5 bases. A word on this clone: Its antigen is unknown. No qualities accompany the bases; no much larger clone lies one base away.

In total, roughly 670 healthy bone marrow donors made up the cohort. All cohort members were sampled while nominally healthy, although unrecorded immune exposures were likely present. The donor was CMV seropositive and belonged to the group of 250 to 300 seropositive cohort members. A peripheral blood sample was provided by each donor, and peripheral blood mononuclear cells were used for TCR beta sequencing. Genomic DNA was extracted from the blood cell samples with the Qiagen DNeasy Blood Extraction Kit. What the research found in general, with its limitations: At a false discovery rate of 0.05, a later analysis linked around 17,000 TCR beta sequences to specific HLA alleles. A further reported finding was that TCR beta sequences accurately predicted the HLA-A and HLA-B alleles for most subjects in the first cohort. The cohort was sequenced for TCR beta chains only, and without alpha or paired-chain data the features that could be detected were limited. Compared with equally common non-associated chains, HLA-associated TCR beta chains in a later analysis were more clonally expanded and had lower generation probabilities. Immune exposure information for the cohort was limited to CMV serostatus. A few of the identified cytomegalovirus-associated TCR beta chains were confirmed in vitro to be specific for cytomegalovirus antigens. In a later analysis, several top co-occurrence clusters were reported to appear linked to parvovirus B19, influenza, CMV and Epstein-Barr virus. In a later analysis, most CMV-associated TCR beta chains were found to appear HLA-restricted, with HLA associations seemingly driven largely by CMV exposure. Some IMGT-functional V segments, including TRBV6-2 and TRBV6-3, could not be told apart with the 87-base-pair reads, so those segments were excluded. It was suggested by the authors that the approach could potentially be generalized to other disease states and immunological phenotypes. In a later analysis, the rate of TCR association differed among HLA loci, with DRB1 alleles having the most associated TCRs and HLA-C alleles having the fewest. Cytomegalovirus status was reported to be diagnosed by the classifier with high specificity and sensitivity in both the original and validation cohorts. A later genetic analysis reported fewer N-insertions in productive TCRs among donors in an Asian-associated ancestry cluster than the roughly 640-donor mean. Across donors, most TCR sequences were observed very rarely, whereas some public TCRs were present in many individuals. The study listed 150 to 200 TCR beta chains as associated with cytomegalovirus. Because some donors lacked HLA typing at each locus, the association tests relied only on the typed subset. In a later genetic analysis, a missense DCLRE1C variant was associated with V-gene and J-gene trimming of TCR beta chains, and the association was replicated in an independent cohort. Linkage disequilibrium might explain the correlated functional status among segregating V segments, but an unknown experimental factor could not be ruled out. A cluster of highly shared sequence variants was judged likely to be a technical artifact of the sequencing pipeline. An earlier analysis of 587 of the donors showed that most TCR beta V segments appeared in productive rearrangements either about 87% or about 30% of the time, which broadly matched IMGT annotations. Sequencing depth was assumed to be roughly uniform across donors in the presence/absence analyses, though that assumption may not hold. When HLA alleles, especially DR and DQ, strongly co-occurred, TCR associations were difficult to assign to individual alleles. Seventeen rarely observed V segments, including chromosome 9 orphons, were excluded from the earlier analysis of 550 to 700 of the donors because counts were too low.

This TCR was sampled from a woman aged 18 to 35 in good health and CMV-seropositive. Material for sequencing was PBMCs. The sequence joins TRBV11-2 to TRBJ1-2; the D gene cannot be named for sure. The CDR3 amino acid sequence is: CASSPINYGYTF. The sequence in DNA is TGTGCCAGCAGCCCTATTAACTATGGCTACACCTTC. The full variable domain, with segments outside the CDR3 supplied by the reference TRBV11-2 and TRBJ1-2 proteins, appears as EAGVAQSPRYKIIEKRQSVAFWCNPISGHATLYWYQQILGQGPKLLIQFQNNGVVDDSQLPKDRFSAERLKGVDSTLKIQPAKLEDSAVYLCASSPINYGYTFGSGTRLTVV.